These 29 T cell receptor beta chains share one sample of origin, sequenced in a study of blood T cell repertoires in COVID-19. Profiling relied on immunoSEQ multiplex PCR, and the TCRdb table lists in-frame clones only, not all of them. The sample yields about 250,000 clones, roughly 86% seen once. The specimen sequenced was peripheral blood. Source of these receptors: a woman in her sixties who had recovered from COVID-19.

The chain has TRBV7-9 and TRBJ2-7; 7 bases align to TRBD1. Germline lookup yields CDR1 SEHNR and CDR2 FQNEAQ (reference sequence). This CDR3 has 15 amino acids. With V trimmed by 1 base and J by 0 bases, 3 bases remained unmatched. CDR3 nucleotides: TGTGCCAGCAGCTTAGGGACAGGTAGCTCCTACGAGCAGTACTTC. Residues: CASSLGTGSSYEQYF.

This clone has only one observation. The genes are TRBV7-9 and TRBJ2-7; TRBD1 aligns across 8 bases. From germline, CDR1 is SEHNR and CDR2 FQNEAQ (reference sequence). The CDR3 is 12 residues long. After removal of 5 bases from V and 7 bases from J, the junction contained 4 bases not matched to a gene. CDR3 amino acids: CASSTGQVEQYF. The CDR3 region has the DNA TGTGCCAGCAGCACGGGACAGGTGGAGCAGTACTTC.

This chain joins TRBV19 and TRBJ1-4, with 9 bases lining up with TRBD1. This CDR3 region has 15 residues. V was clipped by 7 bases and J by 7 bases; unmatched bases: 10. Germline values: CDR1 LNHDA, CDR2 SQIVND (reference sequence). The CDR3 DNA reads as TGTGCCAGTACCGCCAACAGGGGGCGAAGTGAAAAACTGTTTTTT. It is translated as CASTANRGRSEKLFF.

J is TRBJ2-2 and V is TRBV7-9; possibly TRBD1 for D (5 bases). This CDR3 is 15 amino acids long. The germline V gene has CDR1 SEHNR and CDR2 FQNEAQ (reference sequence). Trimming took 2 bases from V and 0 from J, leaving 7 bases between them. CDR3 region: CASSLRTPNTGELFF. The CDR3 DNA is TGTGCCAGCAGCTTACGGACACCGAACACCGGGGAGCTGTTTTTT.

This clone occurred a few times. The chain has TRBV7-9 and TRBJ1-2, with D unclear. The V gene lost 3 bases and the J gene lost 12 bases, with 14 bases spanning the gap. Germline values: CDR1 SEHNR, CDR2 FQNEAQ (reference sequence). The CDR3 has 12 amino acids. This CDR3 is CASSFTGEDHTF. In nucleotides, the CDR3 is TGTGCCAGCAGCTTTACCGGGGAGGATCACACCTTC. Full variable domain (outside the CDR3, taken from reference TRBV7-9 and TRBJ1-2): DTGVSQNPRHKITKRGQNVTFRCDPISEHNRLYWYRQTLGQGPEFLTYFQNEAQLEKSRLLSDRFSAERPKGSFSTLEIQRTEQGDSAMYLCASSFTGEDHTFGSGTRLTVV.

The rearrangement uses TRBV28 and TRBJ1-2; 7 bases are shared with TRBD1. The CDR3 runs 15 residues. In germline, CDR1 is MDHEN, CDR2 SYDVKM. J was trimmed by 5 bases and V by 7 bases; bases with no gene match: 13. CDR3 sequence: CASKSRVGQKYGYTF. Here the CDR3 DNA reads TGTGCCAGCAAGAGTAGGGTGGGACAGAAGTATGGCTACACCTTC.

The V and J genes are TRBV28 and TRBJ2-7, with D perhaps matching TRBD2 (6 bases). From germline, CDR1 is MDHEN and CDR2 SYDVKM. There are 12 residues in the CDR3. V lost 5 bases to trimming and J lost 10 bases, with 15 bases between them. CDR3 bases: TGTGCCAGCAGTCTATACCGGGACTCCCAGTACTTC. Translated, it gives CASSLYRDSQYF. Full variable domain (remainder filled in from reference TRBV28 and TRBJ2-7): DVKVTQSSRYLVKRTGEKVFLECVQDMDHENMFWYRQDPGLGLRLIYFSYDVKMKEKGDIPEGYSVSREKKERFSLILESASTNQTSMYLCASSLYRDSQYFGPGTRLTVT.

This chain links TRBV19 with TRBJ1-5; D gene uncertain. The V and J ends lost 5 bases and 3 bases respectively, with 14 bases between them. Germline CDR1 reads LNHDA; CDR2 reads SQIVND (reference sequence). This CDR3 region has 15 residues. CDR3 loop: CASSLAGGNNQPQHF. The CDR3 nucleotides are TGTGCCAGTAGTCTGGCAGGCGGGAACAATCAGCCCCAGCATTTT.

The CDR3 bases are TGTGCCAGCTCACCGGGCAGGGATGTTGGAGATACGCAGTATTTT. This sequence encodes CASSPGRDVGDTQYF. V gene TRBV18 combines with J gene TRBJ2-3, with D possibly matching TRBD1 (5 bases). CDR1 and CDR2 (germline): KGHSH, LQKENI. CDR3 length: 15 amino acids. Trimming took off 3 bases at V and 5 bases at J, with 15 bases between the two ends.

The chain combines TRBV5-1 with TRBJ2-5; D is unresolved. Germline V lookup: CDR1 SGHRS, CDR2 YFSETQ. The CDR3 sequence is 13 residues long. Trimming shortened V by 0 bases and J by 5 bases, and 8 bases separated the two germline ends. The CDR3 protein is CASSLGLQETQYF. Here the CDR3 DNA reads TGCGCCAGCAGCTTGGGACTCCAGGAGACCCAGTACTTC.

This clone appeared once. V is TRBV6-5 and J is TRBJ1-4, with 10 bases that match TRBD1. This CDR3 has 14 amino acids. V trimming: 7 bases; J trimming: 5 bases; junction bases outside the gene matches: 4. Germline V gene data show CDR1 as MNHEY and CDR2 as SVGAGI. The CDR3: CASKRDRGNEKLFF. For the CDR3, the DNA is TGTGCCAGCAAACGGGACAGGGGAAATGAAAAACTGTTTTTT.

A single count supports this clone. The chain links TRBV19 to TRBJ1-5; 8 bases match TRBD1. This CDR3 region has 15 residues. CDR1 is LNHDA and CDR2 is SQIVND in the germline V gene (reference sequence). V lost 5 bases to trimming and J lost 5 bases; unmatched junction nucleotides: 8. For the CDR3, the DNA is TGTGCCAGTAGTCAGACAGGGGTAAGGGATCAGCCCCAGCATTTT. It specifies CASSQTGVRDQPQHF.

The chain uses TRBV6-6 and TRBJ2-7; D is possibly TRBD2 (6 bases). V lost 5 bases and J 6 bases, leaving 17 bases between the germline ends. This CDR3 has 14 amino acids. Germline-derived CDR1 and CDR2 are MNHNY and SVGAGI (reference sequence). The CDR3 spells CASSPYWTTGEQYF. CDR3 nucleotides: TGTGCCAGCAGTCCCTATTGGACTACCGGCGAGCAGTACTTC.

The chain employs TRBV7-6 and TRBJ2-1; 10 nucleotides agree with TRBD1. Germline V CDR1 and CDR2: SGHVS, FNYEAQ. The V segment lost 4 bases and the J segment 8 bases; nucleotides outside the gene matches: 8. This CDR3 is 15 amino acids long. CDR3 coding DNA: TGTGCCAGCAGCTACCGGGACAGGGGTTTTGATGAGCAGTTCTTC. Amino acid sequence: CASSYRDRGFDEQFF. The variable domain in full, with the rest retrieved from reference TRBV7-6 and TRBJ2-1, is GAGVSQSPRYKVTKRGQDVALRCDPISGHVSLYWYRQALGQGPEFLTYFNYEAQQDKSGLPNDRFSAERPEGSISTLTIQRTEQRDSAMYRCASSYRDRGFDEQFFGPGTRLTVL.

The chain joins TRBV9 to TRBJ1-6; TRBD1 matches 8 bases. CDR3 length: 14 amino acids. Germline-derived CDR1 and CDR2 are SGDLS and YYNGEE. V shed 4 bases and J 9 bases; nucleotides not matched to a gene: 6. The CDR3 sequence: CASSPTGGISPLHF. CDR3 in DNA: TGTGCCAGCAGCCCTACAGGGGGGATTTCACCCCTCCACTTT.

The chain employs TRBV11-2 and TRBJ1-1; D is perhaps TRBD1 (5 bases). The CDR3 consists of 14 residues. CDR1 is SGHAT, CDR2 FQNNGV, per germline. Trimming removed 5 bases from V and 1 base from J, with 11 bases in between. DNA for the CDR3: TGTGCCAGCAGCCCCGACAGAGAGAACACTGAAGCTTTCTTT. Translating it yields CASSPDRENTEAFF.

This chain uses TRBV5-1 with TRBJ2-2; 8 nucleotides match TRBD2. CDR1 SGHRS and CDR2 YFSETQ come from the germline V gene. The CDR3 is 15 amino acids. J lost 5 bases, V lost 4 bases, and 7 bases had no gene match. Here the CDR3 DNA reads TGCGCCAGCAGCGCTTGGACGGGAGGGACCGGGGAGCTGTTTTTT. Translating it yields CASSAWTGGTGELFF.

This clone showed up just a few times. The gene calls are TRBV6-5 and TRBJ1-6, with unresolved D. The CDR3 runs to 13 residues. The V end lost 5 bases, the J end lost 7 bases, and 9 bases lay between the germline ends. The germline V gene encodes CDR1 MNHEY and CDR2 SVGAGI. DNA for the CDR3: TGTGCCAGCAGTCTCCTCCTGAATTCACCCCTCCACTTT. It specifies CASSLLLNSPLHF.

The rearrangement joins TRBV5-5 to TRBJ1-5; 11 nucleotides match TRBD1. The CDR3 is 15 residues long. J lost 6 bases, V lost 1 base, and 3 bases had no gene match. Germline assignment: CDR1 SGHKS and CDR2 YYEKEE (reference sequence). The CDR3 DNA reads as TGTGCCAGCAGCTTGTGGACAGGGGGCTTTCAGCCCCAGCATTTT. Encoded protein: CASSLWTGGFQPQHF.

Only one count was recorded for this clone. The chain has TRBV18 and TRBJ1-1; D not certain. The germline V gene encodes CDR1 KGHSH and CDR2 LQKENI. Trimming removed 4 bases from V and 1 base from J, with 19 bases in between. The CDR3 is 17 residues long. The chain's CDR3 is CASSRLPLRGQNTEAFF. In DNA, the CDR3 is TGTGCCAGCTCACGACTTCCCCTCAGAGGCCAGAACACTGAAGCTTTCTTT.

The V gene is TRBV28, the J gene TRBJ2-5, with D hard to call. The CDR3 spans 15 residues. Germline lookup yields CDR1 MDHEN and CDR2 SYDVKM. Trimming took 6 bases from V and 1 from J, leaving 15 bases between them. In DNA, the CDR3 is TGTGCCAGCAGAAATCCCCAGGCGCTCCAAGAGACCCAGTACTTC. This gives the protein CASRNPQALQETQYF.

The rearrangement uses TRBV5-1 and TRBJ2-1; 10 positions match TRBD1. This CDR3 is 15 amino acids long. CDR1 SGHRS and CDR2 YFSETQ come from the germline V gene. J gave up 4 bases and V 4 bases, and 5 bases lay outside the gene matches. CDR3 in amino acids: CASSRPGQGYNEQFF. For the CDR3, the DNA is TGCGCCAGCAGCAGACCGGGACAGGGGTACAATGAGCAGTTCTTC.

The rearrangement links TRBV6-2 or TRBV6-3 to TRBJ1-1; a possible D gene is TRBD1 (5 bases). Per the germline V gene, CDR1 is MNHEY and CDR2 is SVGEGT. This CDR3 comprises 14 residues. V was pared by 2 bases and J by 2 bases, with 9 bases between. The CDR3 reads CASSYLDTNTEAFF. In DNA form, the CDR3 reads TGTGCCAGCAGTTACCTGGACACAAACACTGAAGCTTTCTTT.

The rearrangement links TRBV9 to TRBJ2-4, with 7 bases identical to TRBD1. Germline V gene sequence: CDR1 SGDLS, CDR2 YYNGEE. This CDR3 comprises 15 residues. Unmatched junction bases numbered 7, after V lost 0 bases and J lost 7 bases. The CDR3 bases are TGTGCCAGCAGCGTAGATAACAGGGGATCTAACATTCAGTACTTC. It encodes CASSVDNRGSNIQYF. The full variable domain, its missing parts supplied by reference TRBV9 and TRBJ2-4, is DSGVTQTPKHLITATGQRVTLRCSPRSGDLSVYWYQQSLDQGLQFLIQYYNGEERAKGNILERFSAQQFPDLHSELNLSSLELGDSALYFCASSVDNRGSNIQYFGAGTRLSVL.

The chain links TRBV28 to TRBJ2-5; weak D call: TRBD2 (6 bases). Germline CDR1 reads MDHEN; CDR2 reads SYDVKM. The CDR3 consists of 13 residues. Trimming left V 4 bases short and J 1 base short, with 7 bases between. The CDR3 DNA is TGTGCCAGCAGTTCGGGACTCCAAGAGACCCAGTACTTC. It specifies CASSSGLQETQYF.

There are a few counts of this clone. The V and J genes are TRBV6-5 and TRBJ2-2, with D perhaps matching TRBD2 (6 bases). Between the trimmed V and J ends, which lost 2 bases and 3 bases, there was a span of 13 bases. Germline V lookup: CDR1 MNHEY, CDR2 SVGAGI. The CDR3 length is 16 residues. For the CDR3, the DNA is TGTGCCAGCAGTTACAGCCCCCGCGGGGACACCGGGGAGCTGTTTTTT. It yields the protein CASSYSPRGDTGELFF.

CDR3 nucleotide sequence: TGTGCCAGCAGCTTAAGGGCAGGGCTCCAAGAGACCCAGTACTTC. This translates into CASSLRAGLQETQYF. The chain employs TRBV7-6 and TRBJ2-5; D possibly corresponds to TRBD1 (5 bases). Trimming removed 2 bases from V and 1 base from J, with 11 bases in between. Germline loops: CDR1 SGHVS, CDR2 FNYEAQ. This CDR3 contains 15 residues.

The J gene is TRBJ2-7, the V gene TRBV13; possible D gene TRBD2, 5 bases. Trimming took 1 base from V and 5 from J, leaving 6 bases between them. CDR1 is PRHDT, CDR2 FYEKMQ, per germline (reference sequence). There are 12 residues in the CDR3. The CDR3 DNA is TGTGCCAGCAGCTTAGTCGGGGACGAGCAGTACTTC. Protein: CASSLVGDEQYF. Filled out from reference TRBV13 and TRBJ2-7, the complete variable domain reads AAGVIQSPRHLIKEKRETATLKCYPIPRHDTVYWYQQGPGQDPQFLISFYEKMQSDKGSIPDRFSAQQFSDYHSELNMSSLELGDSALYFCASSLVGDEQYFGPGTRLTVT.

V gene TRBV19 combines with J gene TRBJ1-5; 7 bases map to TRBD1. The V segment lost 6 bases and the J segment 3 bases; nucleotides outside the gene matches: 8. Germline V gene sequence: CDR1 LNHDA, CDR2 SQIVND (reference sequence). This CDR3 spans 15 amino acids. The CDR3 sequence is CASRTLTGNNQPQHF. For the CDR3, the DNA is TGTGCCAGTAGAACCCTGACAGGGAACAATCAGCCCCAGCATTTT.